The rows below give T cell receptor delta chains drawn from one sample of a study of gamma-delta T cells after stem cell transplantation. TCRdb reanalysed the RT-PCR reads via CATT. This sample has around 2,700 delta-chain clones, with over 3.5% found just once. Sequencing was carried out using gamma-delta T cells. Receptors originate from a human donor. It is not recorded whose cells these are; they may come from a transplant donor. Both conserved end residues are part of each CDR3. D genes are given only for firm matches. A row's size may be missing; if present it is once, few, many or a size class.

abundance: medium-sized; v_gene: TRDV2; d_gene: TRDD3; j_gene: TRDJ1; CDR3aa: CACDLLGANTDKLIF; CDR3nt: TGTGCCTGTGACCTACTGGGGGCTAACACCGATAAACTCATCTTT
abundance: medium-sized; v_gene: TRDV2; d_gene: TRDD3; j_gene: TRDJ1; CDR3aa: CACDPLSTLGDTTDKLIF; CDR3nt: TGTGCCTGTGACCCCTTGTCGACGCTGGGGGATACTACCGATAAACTCATCTTT
abundance: few; v_gene: TRDV2; d_gene: TRDD3; j_gene: TRDJ1; CDR3aa: CACDTVEWGIQTDKLIF; CDR3nt: TGTGCCTGTGACACCGTTGAGTGGGGGATACAGACCGATAAACTCATCTTC
abundance: medium-sized; v_gene: TRDV2; d_gene: TRDD3; j_gene: TRDJ1; CDR3aa: CACDTVGFRSLGDTPTTDKLIF; CDR3nt: TGTGCCTGTGACACCGTTGGATTTCGGTCATTGGGGGATACGCCTACTACCGATAAACTCATCTTT
abundance: few; v_gene: TRDV2; d_gene: TRDD3; j_gene: TRDJ1; CDR3aa: CACSERGDTPAIDKLIF; CDR3nt: TGTGCCTGTTCAGAACGGGGGGATACGCCGGCGATTGATAAACTCATCTTT
abundance: medium-sized; v_gene: TRDV2; d_gene: TRDD3; j_gene: TRDJ1; CDR3aa: CACDTVRTGGPPDKLIF; CDR3nt: TGTGCCTGTGACACCGTACGTACTGGGGGGCCCCCCGATAAACTCATCTTT
abundance: few; v_gene: TRDV2; d_gene: TRDD3; j_gene: TRDJ1; CDR3aa: CACDTLGDTGTDKLIF; CDR3nt: TGTGCCTGTGACACCCTGGGGGATACGGGCACCGATAAACTCATCTTT
abundance: .; v_gene: TRDV2; d_gene: TRDD3; j_gene: TRDJ1; CDR3aa: CACDTVGVLGDTEYTDKLIF; CDR3nt: TGTGCCTGTGACACCGTGGGGGTACTGGGGGATACGGAGTACACCGATAAACTCATCTTT
abundance: medium-sized; v_gene: TRDV2; d_gene: TRDD3; j_gene: TRDJ1; CDR3aa: CACDPVLGVEEYTDKLIF; CDR3nt: TGTGCCTGTGACCCGGTACTGGGGGTGGAGGAATACACCGATAAACTCATCTTT
abundance: medium-sized; v_gene: TRDV2; d_gene: TRDD3; j_gene: TRDJ1; CDR3aa: CACDSLSGGYQGGSDKLIF; CDR3nt: TGTGCCTGTGACTCGCTATCTGGGGGATACCAAGGAGGGTCCGATAAACTCATCTTT
abundance: .; v_gene: TRDV2; d_gene: TRDD3; j_gene: TRDJ1; CDR3aa: CACDTVLGDRGSDKLIF; CDR3nt: TGTGCCTGTGACACCGTACTGGGGGATCGCGGGTCCGATAAACTCATCTTT
abundance: few; v_gene: TRDV2; d_gene: TRDD3; j_gene: TRDJ3; CDR3aa: CACDSPPTGGYGQSSWDTRQMFF; CDR3nt: TGTGCCTGTGACTCCCCCCCCACTGGGGGATACGGCCAAAGCTCCTGGGACACCCGACAGATGTTTTTC
abundance: large; v_gene: TRDV2; d_gene: .; j_gene: TRDJ1; CDR3aa: CACDTLEGGIGDKLIF; CDR3nt: TGTGCCTGTGACACCCTGGAAGGGGGCATTGGCGATAAACTCATCTTT
abundance: .; v_gene: TRDV2; d_gene: .; j_gene: TRDJ1; CDR3aa: CACDAIPGETRLTDKLIF; CDR3nt: TGTGCCTGTGATGCCATACCGGGGGAAACGAGATTAACCGATAAACTCATCTTT
abundance: medium-sized; v_gene: TRDV2; d_gene: TRDD3; j_gene: TRDJ1; CDR3aa: CACDTAELGDTRTDKLIF; CDR3nt: TGTGCCTGTGACACCGCTGAGCTGGGGGATACGCGCACCGATAAACTCATCTTT
abundance: .; v_gene: TRDV2; d_gene: TRDD3; j_gene: TRDJ1; CDR3aa: CACDTLKPVLGEVVDKLIF; CDR3nt: TGTGCCTGTGACACCCTAAAACCTGTACTGGGGGAGGTGGTCGATAAACTCATCTTT
abundance: medium-sized; v_gene: TRDV2; d_gene: TRDD3; j_gene: TRDJ1; CDR3aa: CACDTLTGGPYTDKLIF; CDR3nt: TGTGCCTGTGACACCCTTACTGGGGGTCCGTACACCGATAAACTCATCTTT
abundance: medium-sized; v_gene: TRDV2; d_gene: TRDD3; j_gene: TRDJ1; CDR3aa: CACDTLGGRVYTDKLIF; CDR3nt: TGTGCCTGTGACACACTGGGGGGTAGAGTATACACCGATAAACTCATCTTT
abundance: few; v_gene: TRDV2; d_gene: TRDD3; j_gene: TRDJ1; CDR3aa: CACDTLPTLGLGDTGEGVYTDKLIF; CDR3nt: TGTGCCTGTGACACCTTACCTACGCTCGGACTGGGGGATACGGGCGAGGGGGTGTACACCGATAAACTCATCTTT
abundance: medium-sized; v_gene: TRDV2; d_gene: TRDD3; j_gene: TRDJ1; CDR3aa: CACDTVGQTPGDKVDKLIF; CDR3nt: TGTGCCTGTGACACCGTAGGTCAGACTCCAGGGGATAAGGTCGATAAACTCATCTTT
abundance: .; v_gene: TRDV2; d_gene: TRDD3; j_gene: TRDJ1; CDR3aa: CACDTLLGDRPPNRDKLIF; CDR3nt: TGTGCCTGTGACACCTTACTGGGGGATCGGCCTCCTAACCGGGATAAACTCATCTTT
abundance: medium-sized; v_gene: TRDV2; d_gene: TRDD3; j_gene: TRDJ1; CDR3aa: CACDAWGTTDKLIF; CDR3nt: TGTGCCTGTGACGCCTGGGGGACGACCGATAAACTCATCTTT
abundance: large; v_gene: TRDV2; d_gene: .; j_gene: TRDJ1; CDR3aa: CACDTITVPTDKLIF; CDR3nt: TGTGCCTGTGACACTATAACTGTACCAACCGATAAACTCATCTTT
abundance: medium-sized; v_gene: TRDV1; d_gene: .; j_gene: TRDJ1; CDR3aa: CALGEPDPTLPGGTDKLIF; CDR3nt: TGTGCTCTTGGGGAACCGGATCCGACGCTACCCGGGGGCACCGATAAACTCATCTTT
abundance: .; v_gene: TRDV2; d_gene: .; j_gene: TRDJ1; CDR3aa: CACDGPLGLGRLSLIF; CDR3nt: TGTGCCTGTGACGGGCCCCTCGGACTGGGCCGTCTTAGTCTCATCTTT
abundance: .; v_gene: TRDV2; d_gene: TRDD3; j_gene: TRDJ1; CDR3aa: CACDTAGYGFSRDKLIF; CDR3nt: TGTGCCTGTGACACCGCAGGATACGGGTTTTCACGCGATAAACTCATCTTT
abundance: medium-sized; v_gene: TRDV2; d_gene: .; j_gene: TRDJ1; CDR3aa: CACDPLGTDKLIF; CDR3nt: TGTGCCTGTGACCCCCTTGGCACCGATAAACTCATCTTT
abundance: few; v_gene: TRDV2; d_gene: TRDD3; j_gene: TRDJ3; CDR3aa: CACDILGASEQSSWDTRQMFF; CDR3nt: TGTGCCTGTGACATACTGGGGGCTAGTGAGCAGAGCTCCTGGGACACCCGACAGATGTTTTTC
abundance: medium-sized; v_gene: TRDV2; d_gene: TRDD3; j_gene: TRDJ3; CDR3aa: CACDATGGPRAWDTRQMFF; CDR3nt: TGTGCCTGTGACGCCACTGGGGGACCCAGGGCCTGGGACACCCGACAGATGTTTTTC
abundance: medium-sized; v_gene: TRDV2; d_gene: .; j_gene: TRDJ1; CDR3aa: CACDPWGPQSDKLIF; CDR3nt: TGTGCCTGTGACCCTTGGGGACCCCAATCCGATAAACTCATCTTT
abundance: large; v_gene: TRDV2; d_gene: TRDD3; j_gene: TRDJ1; CDR3aa: CACDPLGDRYTDKLIF; CDR3nt: TGTGCCTGTGACCCCCTGGGGGACAGGTACACCGATAAACTCATCTTT
abundance: few; v_gene: TRDV2; d_gene: TRDD3; j_gene: TRDJ1; CDR3aa: CACDVLGDVKYTDKLIF; CDR3nt: TGTGCCTGTGACGTACTGGGGGATGTTAAGTACACCGATAAACTCATCTTT
abundance: .; v_gene: TRDV2; d_gene: TRDD3; j_gene: TRDJ1; CDR3aa: CARDIAPLGETNPYTDKLIF; CDR3nt: TGTGCCCGTGATATCGCTCCACTGGGGGAGACGAACCCCTACACCGATAAACTCATCTTT